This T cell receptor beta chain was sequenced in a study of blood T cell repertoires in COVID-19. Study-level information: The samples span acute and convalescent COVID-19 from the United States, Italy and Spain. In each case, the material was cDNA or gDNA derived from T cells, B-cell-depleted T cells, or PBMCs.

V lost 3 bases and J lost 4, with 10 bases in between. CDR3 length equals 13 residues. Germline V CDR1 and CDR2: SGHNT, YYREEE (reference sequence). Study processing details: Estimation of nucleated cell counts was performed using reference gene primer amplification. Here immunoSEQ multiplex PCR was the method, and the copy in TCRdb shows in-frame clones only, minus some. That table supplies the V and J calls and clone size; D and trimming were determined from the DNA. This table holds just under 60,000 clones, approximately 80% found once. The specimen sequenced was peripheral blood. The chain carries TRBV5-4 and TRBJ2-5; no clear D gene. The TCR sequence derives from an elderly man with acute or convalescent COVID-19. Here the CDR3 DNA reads TGTGCCAGCAGCTCCGACCTAGGAGAGACCCAGTACTTC. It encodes CASSSDLGETQYF.